This entry features one T cell receptor beta chain sequence. What antigen it recognizes has not been identified. No base quality values were provided; no much bigger clone lies one nucleotide off. Enrolling through a virtual design, the prospective study's participants ranged in age from roughly 18 to 100 years and lived across about two dozen United States geographic areas. To assign participants to cohorts, the prospective study relied on clinical history that participants themselves reported in a screening survey and a study questionnaire. For ImmuneRACE Cohort 3, a participant was defined as recovered based on two consecutive negative NP/OP PCR tests, clearance by a healthcare professional, or resolution of symptoms. In the prospective study, whole blood, serum and a nasopharyngeal or oropharyngeal swab were collected from each participant by mobile phlebotomists. Participants in the prospective study had the option to provide additional blood draws and questionnaires over a 2-month period. Before DNA extraction, blood samples from the prospective study were shipped at room temperature or frozen.

The sample belongs to a study of blood T cell repertoires in COVID-19 (dated by TCRdb to between 2020 and 2021). A note on the overall study: Samples from collaborators originated in the United States, Italy and Spain and spanned both the acute and convalescent phases of COVID-19. The material from the prospective study consisted of cDNA or gDNA derived from T cells, B-cell-depleted T cells, or PBMCs. Deeply sampled blood TCRbeta repertoires from subjects exposed to, actively infected with, or recovered from COVID-19 were included in the dataset. The repertoires were released in a freely available public database meant as a resource for research on the immune response to SARS-CoV-2. The samples were drawn from the first 160 participants of the ongoing ImmuneRACE study and from 1,200 or so subjects provided by 6 global collaborators. The sample metadata nearly always contained a de-identified subject ID, COVID-19 status, age in years and sex. HLA class I and class II types, where available, came from metadata supplied by the sample provider rather than from assay-based typing. Summary of the overall study and its limitations: Clinical and demographic metadata were provided uncurated, with the amount varying by source and participant.

Reading the germline V gene gives CDR1 SGHVS and CDR2 FQNEAQ. The CDR3, cysteine through phenylalanine, is 13 amino acids long. CDR3 DNA is the only sequence kept; it has 39 bases, read in frame from the first base. V is pared back by 5 bases and J by 5 bases, with 12 bases lying between the germline termini. The immunoSEQ Assay, a bias-controlled multiplex PCR, was used to amplify TCRbeta CDR3 regions from genomic DNA. As for the authors' bioinformatics: The number of nucleated cells in each sample was estimated by amplification of reference gene primers within the assay. To quantify the absolute abundance of each unique TCRbeta CDR3 rearrangement, sequence reads were collapsed and filtered. Productive Simpson clonality was computed per sample as the square root of Simpson's diversity index over productive rearrangements. TCRdb provides this immuneACCESS table in a form limited to in-frame rearrangements. Some clones are lacking; in checked studies, under half of them reflect an unresolved V gene, and why the rest are absent is not known. Clonal size and the V and J genes are those of that table, whereas D and trimming came from the DNA. The sample profile shows about 310,000 clones; over 75% of them were found once. The top ten clones comprise 8% to 10% of the sample.

This TCR came from a middle-aged woman who had recovered from COVID-19. The chain links TRBV7-8 with TRBJ2-5, with TRBD1 perhaps the D gene, on 5 matching bases. Sequenced input: PBMCs or T cells enriched from blood (not recorded which). The CDR3 region has the sequence CASSAAGSETQYF. The sequenced DNA is TGTGCCAGCAGCGCCGCAGGGTCCGAGACCCAGTACTTC.